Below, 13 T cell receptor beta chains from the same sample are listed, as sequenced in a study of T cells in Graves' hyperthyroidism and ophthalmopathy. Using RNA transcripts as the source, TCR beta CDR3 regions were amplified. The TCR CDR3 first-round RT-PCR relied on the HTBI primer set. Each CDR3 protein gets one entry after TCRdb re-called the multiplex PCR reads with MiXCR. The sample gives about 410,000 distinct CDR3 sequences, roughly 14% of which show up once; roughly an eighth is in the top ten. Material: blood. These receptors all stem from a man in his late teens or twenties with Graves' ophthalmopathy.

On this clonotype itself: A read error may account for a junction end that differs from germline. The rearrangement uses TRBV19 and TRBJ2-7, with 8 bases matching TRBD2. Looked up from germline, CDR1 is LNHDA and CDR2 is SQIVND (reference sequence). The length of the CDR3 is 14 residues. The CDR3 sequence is CASSIAGGPYERYF. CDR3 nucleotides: TGTGCCAGTAGTATAGCGGGAGGGCCCTACGAGCGGTACTTC.

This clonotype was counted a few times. The CDR3 loop reads CASGELTGPNTEAFF. The CDR3, as DNA: TGTGCCAGTGGTGAACTAACAGGTCCGAACACTGAAGCTTTCTTT. The chain joins TRBV19 to TRBJ1-1; TRBD1 might be the D (5 bases). The CDR3 has 15 amino acids. Germline values: CDR1 LNHDA, CDR2 SQIVND (reference sequence). V lost 8 bases and J 1 base, leaving 17 bases between the germline ends.

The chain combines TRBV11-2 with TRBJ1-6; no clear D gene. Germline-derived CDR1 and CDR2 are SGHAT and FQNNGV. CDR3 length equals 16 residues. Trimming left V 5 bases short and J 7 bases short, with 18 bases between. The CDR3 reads CASSPVQRAVNSPLHF. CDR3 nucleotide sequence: TGTGCCAGCAGCCCTGTGCAGCGGGCAGTCAATTCACCCCTCCACTTT.

CDR3 DNA sequence: TGCAGTGCTAGAGCACCTAGCGGGAAGGCCTACAAGCGGTACTTC. Residues: CSARAPSGKAYKRYF. This chain connects TRBV20-1 to TRBJ2-7, with TRBD2 identical over 9 bases. Germline loops: CDR1 DFQATT, CDR2 SNEGSKA (reference sequence). CDR3 length equals 15 residues. V shed 1 base and J 12 bases; nucleotides not matched to a gene: 16.

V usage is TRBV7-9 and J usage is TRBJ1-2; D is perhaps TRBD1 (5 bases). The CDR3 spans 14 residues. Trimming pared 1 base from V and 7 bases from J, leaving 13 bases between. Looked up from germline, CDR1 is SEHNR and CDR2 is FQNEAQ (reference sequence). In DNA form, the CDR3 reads TGTGCCAGCAGCTTAGGTCAGGGTGTGCGTGGCTACACCTTC. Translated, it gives CASSLGQGVRGYTF.

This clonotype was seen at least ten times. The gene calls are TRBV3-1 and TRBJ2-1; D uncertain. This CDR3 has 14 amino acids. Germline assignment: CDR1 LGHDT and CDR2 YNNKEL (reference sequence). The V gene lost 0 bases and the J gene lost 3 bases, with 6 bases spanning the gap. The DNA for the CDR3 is TGTGCCAGCAGCCAAGAGGAGTTCTACAATGAGCAGTTCTTC. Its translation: CASSQEEFYNEQFF.

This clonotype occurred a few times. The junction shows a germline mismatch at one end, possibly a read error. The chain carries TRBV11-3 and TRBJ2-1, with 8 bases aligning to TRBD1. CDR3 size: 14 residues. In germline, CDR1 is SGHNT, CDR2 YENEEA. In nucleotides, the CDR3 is TGTGCCAGCAGCTTAGAAACAGGGGGGAATGGGCAGTTCTTC. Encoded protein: CASSLETGGNGQFF. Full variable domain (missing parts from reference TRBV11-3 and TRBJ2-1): EAGVVQSPRYKIIEKKQPVAFWCNPISGHNTLYWYLQNLGQGPELLIRYENEEAVDDSQLPKDRFSAERLKGVDSTLKIQPAELGDSAVYLCASSLETGGNGQFFGPGTRLTVL.

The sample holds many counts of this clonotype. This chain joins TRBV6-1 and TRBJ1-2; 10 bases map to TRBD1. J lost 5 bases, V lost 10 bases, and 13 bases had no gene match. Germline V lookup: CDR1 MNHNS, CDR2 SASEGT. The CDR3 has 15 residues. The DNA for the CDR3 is TGTGCCATTCCGCGACAGGGGGCGGTTCTTTATGGCTACACCTTC. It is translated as CAIPRQGAVLYGYTF.

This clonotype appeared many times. CDR3 residues: CASSLAHGSYEQYF. CDR3 in DNA: TGTGCCAGCAGCTTAGCGCACGGTTCCTACGAGCAGTACTTC. V is TRBV7-2 and J is TRBJ2-7; D is undetermined. Deletions cut 0 bases from V and 1 base from J, with 7 bases between. Per germline, CDR1 SGHTA and CDR2 FQGNSA. The CDR3 is 14 residues long.

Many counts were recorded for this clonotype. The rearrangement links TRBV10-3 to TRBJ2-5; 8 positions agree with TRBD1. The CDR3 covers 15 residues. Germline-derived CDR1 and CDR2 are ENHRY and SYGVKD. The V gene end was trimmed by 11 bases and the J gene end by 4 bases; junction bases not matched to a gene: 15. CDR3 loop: CAAKGGQDTSETQYF. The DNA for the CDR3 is TGTGCCGCGAAGGGGGGACAGGACACATCAGAGACCCAGTACTTC.

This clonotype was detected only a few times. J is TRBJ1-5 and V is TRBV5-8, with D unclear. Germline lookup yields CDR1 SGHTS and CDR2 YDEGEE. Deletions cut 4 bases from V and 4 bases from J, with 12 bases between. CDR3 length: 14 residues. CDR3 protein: CASSAEFTNQPQHF. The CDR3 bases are TGTGCCAGCAGCGCAGAATTCACGAATCAGCCCCAGCATTTT. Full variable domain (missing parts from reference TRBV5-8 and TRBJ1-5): EAGVTQSPTHLIKTRGQQATLRCSPISGHTSVYWYQQALGLGLQFLLWYDEGEERNRGNFPPRFSGRQFPNYSSELNVNALELEDSALYLCASSAEFTNQPQHFGDGTRLSIL.

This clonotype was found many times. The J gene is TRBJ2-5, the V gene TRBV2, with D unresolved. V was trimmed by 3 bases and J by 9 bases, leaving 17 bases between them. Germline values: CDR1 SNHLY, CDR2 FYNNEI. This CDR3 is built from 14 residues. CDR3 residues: CASSDADQPRAQYF. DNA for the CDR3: TGTGCCAGCAGTGATGCGGACCAGCCGAGAGCCCAGTACTTC.

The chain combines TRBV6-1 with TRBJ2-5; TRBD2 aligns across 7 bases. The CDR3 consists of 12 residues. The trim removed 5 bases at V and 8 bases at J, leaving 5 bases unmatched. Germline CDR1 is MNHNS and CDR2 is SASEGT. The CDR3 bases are TGTGCCAGCAGTAAAGGCGGGGGAACCCAGTACTTC. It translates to CASSKGGGTQYF.